The clone carrying this T cell receptor (beta chain) is classed as medium-sized. Antigen specificity is unknown. This specimen belongs to a study of OX40 agonist ivuxolimab in advanced cancers. Study-level information: Recorded diagnoses for dose-escalation patients were hepatocellular carcinoma, melanoma, renal cell or head and neck cancer.

Some clones are missing from TCRdb's copy, which holds only in-frame ones; the method was immunoSEQ multiplex PCR. This sample carries 98,000 or so clones, about 79% of them seen once, and the ten largest clones take almost 1.5%. At cycle 4 day 1, cycle 7 day 1, and baseline, blood was sampled. Study results and caveats: Clonal expansion from baseline to week 6 occurred in both CD4+ and CD8+ T cells.

This CDR3 has 17 residues. The V gene's germline CDR1 is LNHDA and CDR2 SQIVND (reference sequence). The V gene end was trimmed by 3 bases and the J gene end by 2 bases; junction bases not matched to a gene: 13. J is TRBJ2-7 and V is TRBV19; 7 bases are shared with TRBD1. This receptor was obtained from an adult with an advanced solid tumor such as melanoma, head and neck, liver or kidney cancer. The material was CD4+ or CD8+ T cells sorted from blood, obtained in a trial of the OX40 agonist ivuxolimab. CDR3 DNA: TGTGCCAGTAGTATCGGGATAGGGGGACAGCGACCCTACGAGCAGTACTTC. Protein: CASSIGIGGQRPYEQYF.